Presented here are 5 T cell receptor beta chains from one specimen sequenced in a study of CD8+CD57+ T cells in acquired aplastic anemia. Template material for TCR beta VDJ and CDR3 profiling consisted of genomic DNA. TCRdb re-called the reads through MiXCR, storing one row per CDR3 protein. The sample records about 160,000 distinct CDR3 sequences, about 50% being singletons. Patients who underwent sequencing had shown CD8+CD57+ cell expansion by flow cytometry. The sample taken for sequencing was sorted CD4+, CD8+, or CD8+CD57+ T cells (not recorded which) from PBMCs. Every receptor here comes from a human donor with aplastic anemia.

This clonotype was seen more than once but under ten times. The chain uses TRBV11-1 and TRBJ2-1; TRBD2 aligns across 9 bases. The CDR3 consists of 18 residues. V lost 5 bases to trimming and J lost 7 bases; unmatched junction nucleotides: 18. CDR1 is SGHAT, CDR2 FQDESV, per germline (reference sequence). The CDR3 region has the DNA TGTGCCAGCAGCCGGGGGCTAGCGGGACCTGATTTAGAGAATGAGCAGTTCTTC. It encodes CASSRGLAGPDLENEQFF.

CDR3 residues: CASIIAGVTGELFF. For the CDR3, the DNA is TGTGCCAGCATTATCGCGGGAGTCACCGGGGAGCTGTTTTTT. V is TRBV2 and J is TRBJ2-2; 7 positions agree with TRBD2. Trimming removed 7 bases from V and 4 bases from J; junction bases left unmatched: 6. Germline assignment: CDR1 SNHLY and CDR2 FYNNEI. The CDR3 loop spans 14 amino acids.

The CDR3 nucleotides read TGTGCCAGCAGCCAGGGAGGTATCCAAGAGACCCAGTACTTC. This translates into CASSQGGIQETQYF. The chain is built from TRBV11-2 and TRBJ2-5; TRBD2 is a possible D gene (6 bases). The CDR3 runs 14 residues. V was trimmed by 5 bases and J by 1 base, leaving 11 bases between them. The germline gives CDR1 SGHAT, CDR2 FQNNGV. Complete variable domain (other parts from reference TRBV11-2 and TRBJ2-5): EAGVAQSPRYKIIEKRQSVAFWCNPISGHATLYWYQQILGQGPKLLIQFQNNGVVDDSQLPKDRFSAERLKGVDSTLKIQPAKLEDSAVYLCASSQGGIQETQYFGPGTRLLVL.

There are many counts of this clonotype. The chain is built from TRBV18 and TRBJ2-2; no clear D gene. Germline values: CDR1 KGHSH, CDR2 LQKENI. The CDR3 covers 13 residues. Trimming shortened V by 1 base and J by 2 bases, and 2 bases separated the two germline ends. This CDR3 is CASSPLNTGELFF. The CDR3 DNA reads TGTGCCAGCTCACCACTAAACACCGGGGAGCTGTTTTTT.

In this sample, this clonotype turned up many times. V is TRBV7-3 and J is TRBJ1-1, with a weak D call TRBD1 (6 bases). From germline, CDR1 is SGHTA and CDR2 FQGTGA. There are 17 residues in the CDR3. V gave up 2 bases and J gave up 0 bases, with 16 bases separating them. The CDR3 spells CASSLDGRTVMNTEAFF. The CDR3 DNA reads TGTGCCAGCAGCTTAGACGGAAGGACAGTCATGAACACTGAAGCTTTCTTT.